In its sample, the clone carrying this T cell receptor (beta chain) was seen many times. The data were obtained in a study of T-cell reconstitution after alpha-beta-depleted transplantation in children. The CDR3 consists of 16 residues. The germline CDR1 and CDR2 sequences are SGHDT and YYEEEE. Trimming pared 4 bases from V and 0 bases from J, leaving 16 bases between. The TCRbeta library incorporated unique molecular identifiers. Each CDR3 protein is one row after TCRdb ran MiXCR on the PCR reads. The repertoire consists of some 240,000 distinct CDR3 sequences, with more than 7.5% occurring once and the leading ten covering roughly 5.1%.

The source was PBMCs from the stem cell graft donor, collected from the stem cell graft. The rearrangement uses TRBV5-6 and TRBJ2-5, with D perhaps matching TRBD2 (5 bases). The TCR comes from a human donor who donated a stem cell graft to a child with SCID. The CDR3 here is CASSPWLSGYQETQYF. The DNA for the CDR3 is TGTGCCAGCAGCCCGTGGCTTTCGGGGTACCAAGAGACCCAGTACTTC.